The TCR beta chain under discussion was sequenced for a study of CD8 T cells in Susac syndrome. The J segment lost 2 bases and the V segment lost 0 bases, leaving 0 bases of the junction unmatched. From germline, CDR1 is SGDLS and CDR2 YYNGEE. This CDR3 region has 14 residues. RNA totalling 0.5 to 1 ug underwent reverse transcription with random hexamers. With immunoSEQ multiplex PCR, TCR beta CDR3 was amplified across 54 Vbeta and 13 Jbeta. TCRdb redid the calling of the immunoSEQ multiplex PCR reads with MiXCR, one entry per CDR3 protein. The table shows 230,000 or so distinct CDR3 sequences, with roughly 96% occurring only once. The authors sequenced TCR beta from blood CD8+ and CD4+ T cells. TEMRA cells were FACS-enriched, unlike CD8+ and CD4+ T cells, which were negatively isolated.

The chain links TRBV9 to TRBJ2-3, with 7 bases fitting TRBD1. Material: CD4+ T cells from PBMCs. The sequence was obtained from a human donor with multiple sclerosis. CDR3 in amino acids: CASSVEGATDTQYF. As DNA, the CDR3 is TGTGCCAGCAGCGTAGAGGGGGCCACAGATACGCAGTATTTT.